The clone carrying this TCR beta chain was recorded at least ten times. No antigen is known for it. Thyroid ultrasound and orbital computed tomography, with clinical symptoms and serum thyroxine and TRAb, informed diagnoses. The source of the sample is a study of T cells in Graves' hyperthyroidism and ophthalmopathy. Background on the study: Specimen type is peripheral blood, collected at initial diagnosis prior to any treatment. Findings of the study overall: Within blood appeared most thyroid clonotypes that had expanded above 0.001. By a 13 V-J model, ophthalmopathy was set apart from stable hyperthyroidism.

Template material for amplifying TCR beta CDR3 regions consisted of RNA transcripts. The study used the HTBI primer set for a first-round RT-PCR of the TCR CDR3. Using its own MiXCR run on the multiplex PCR reads, TCRdb lists one record per CDR3 protein. The sample lists 400,000 to 500,000 distinct CDR3 sequences, about 15% occurring once. V lost 5 bases and J 0 bases, leaving 15 bases between the germline ends. The CDR3 spans 16 residues. Germline V gene data show CDR1 as KGHSH and CDR2 as LQKENI. The sequencing sample was made of blood. The TCR sequence derives from a young man with Graves' ophthalmopathy. This sequence joins TRBV18 and TRBJ2-3, with TRBD1 as a possible D gene (6 bases). The CDR3, as DNA: TGTGCCAGCTCAAGTCGGTTGGGGGCTAGCACAGATACGCAGTATTTT. This sequence encodes CASSSRLGASTDTQYF.